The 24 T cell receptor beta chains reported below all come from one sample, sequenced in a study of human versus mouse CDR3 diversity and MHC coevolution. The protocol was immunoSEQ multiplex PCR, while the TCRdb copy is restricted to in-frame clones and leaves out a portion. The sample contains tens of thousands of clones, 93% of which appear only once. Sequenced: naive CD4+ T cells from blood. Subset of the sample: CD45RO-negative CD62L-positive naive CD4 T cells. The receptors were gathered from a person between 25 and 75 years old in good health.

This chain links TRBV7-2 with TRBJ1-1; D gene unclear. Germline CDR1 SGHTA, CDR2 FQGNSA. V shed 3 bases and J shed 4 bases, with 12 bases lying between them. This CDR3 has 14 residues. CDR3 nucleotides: TGTGCCAGCAGCTTTGACCCTCGGGGCACTGAAGCTTTCTTT. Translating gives CASSFDPRGTEAFF.

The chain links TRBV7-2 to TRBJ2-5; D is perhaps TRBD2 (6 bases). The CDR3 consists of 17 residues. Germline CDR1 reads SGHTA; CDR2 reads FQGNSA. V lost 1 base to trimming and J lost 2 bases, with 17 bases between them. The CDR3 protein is CASSLGAGGAEQETQYF. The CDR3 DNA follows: TGTGCCAGCAGCTTAGGGGCCGGCGGGGCGGAGCAAGAGACCCAGTACTTC.

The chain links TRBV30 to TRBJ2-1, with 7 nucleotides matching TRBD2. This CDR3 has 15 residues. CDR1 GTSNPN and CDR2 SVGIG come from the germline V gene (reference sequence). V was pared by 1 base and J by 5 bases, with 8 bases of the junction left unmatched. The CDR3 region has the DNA TGTGCCTGGAGTGGGTTCCGGCTAGCGGACAATGAGCAGTTCTTC. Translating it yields CAWSGFRLADNEQFF.

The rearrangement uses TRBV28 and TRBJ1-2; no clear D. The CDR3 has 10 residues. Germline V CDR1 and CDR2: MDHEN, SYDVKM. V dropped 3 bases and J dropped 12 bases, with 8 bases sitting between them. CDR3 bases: TGTGCCAGCAGTTTTCGCGGCCACACCTTC. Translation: CASSFRGHTF.

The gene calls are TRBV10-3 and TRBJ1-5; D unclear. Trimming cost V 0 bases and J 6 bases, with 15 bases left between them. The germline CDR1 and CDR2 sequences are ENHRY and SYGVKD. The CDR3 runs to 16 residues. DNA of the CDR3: TGTGCCATCAGTGAGTCTGTGGACCCTGAGGGTCAGCCCCAGCATTTT. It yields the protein CAISESVDPEGQPQHF.

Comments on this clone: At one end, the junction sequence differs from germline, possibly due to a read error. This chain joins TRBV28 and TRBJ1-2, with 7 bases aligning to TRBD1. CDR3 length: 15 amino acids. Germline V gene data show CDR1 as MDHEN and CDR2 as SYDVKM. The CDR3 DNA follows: TGTGCCAGCACACCTGGACAGGCCATAAACTATAGCTACACCTTC. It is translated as CASTPGQAINYSYTF.

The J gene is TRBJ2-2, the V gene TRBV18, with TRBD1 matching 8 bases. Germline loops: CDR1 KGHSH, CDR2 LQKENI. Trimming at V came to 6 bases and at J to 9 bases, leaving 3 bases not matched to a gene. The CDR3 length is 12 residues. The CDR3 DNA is TGTGCCAGCTCTCAGGGGGCACGGGAGCTGTTTTTT. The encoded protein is CASSQGARELFF.

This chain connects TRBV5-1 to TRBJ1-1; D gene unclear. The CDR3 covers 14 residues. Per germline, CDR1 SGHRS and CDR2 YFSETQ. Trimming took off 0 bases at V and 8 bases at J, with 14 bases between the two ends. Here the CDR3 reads CASSLGHPNLEAFF. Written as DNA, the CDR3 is TGCGCCAGCAGCTTGGGACATCCTAACCTAGAAGCTTTCTTT.

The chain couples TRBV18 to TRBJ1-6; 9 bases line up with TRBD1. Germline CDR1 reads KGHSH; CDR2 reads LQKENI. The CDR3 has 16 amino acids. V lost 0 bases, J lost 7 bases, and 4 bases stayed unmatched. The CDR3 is CASSPPTGGRNSPLHF. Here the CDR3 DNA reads TGTGCCAGCTCACCACCGACAGGGGGTAGGAATTCACCCCTCCACTTT.

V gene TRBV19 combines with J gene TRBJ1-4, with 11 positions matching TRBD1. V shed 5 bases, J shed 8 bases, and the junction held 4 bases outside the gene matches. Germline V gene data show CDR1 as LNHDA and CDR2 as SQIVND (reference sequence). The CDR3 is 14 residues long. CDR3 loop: CASSGGQGAEKLFF. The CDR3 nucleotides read TGTGCCAGTAGTGGCGGACAGGGGGCGGAAAAACTGTTTTTT.

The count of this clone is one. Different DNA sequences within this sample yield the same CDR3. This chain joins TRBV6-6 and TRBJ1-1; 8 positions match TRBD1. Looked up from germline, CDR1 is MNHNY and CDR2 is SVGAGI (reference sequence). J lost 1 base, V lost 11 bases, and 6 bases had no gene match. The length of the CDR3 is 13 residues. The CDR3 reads CAGDRGSNTEAFF. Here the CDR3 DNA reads TGTGCCGGCGACAGGGGTTCGAACACTGAAGCTTTCTTT.

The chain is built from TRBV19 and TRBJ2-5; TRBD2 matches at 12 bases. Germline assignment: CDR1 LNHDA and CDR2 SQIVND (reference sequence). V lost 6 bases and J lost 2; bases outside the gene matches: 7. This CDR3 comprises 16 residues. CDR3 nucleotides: TGTGCCAGTAGCTCGACTAGCGGGGGACCTCAAGAGACCCAGTACTTC. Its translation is CASSSTSGGPQETQYF.

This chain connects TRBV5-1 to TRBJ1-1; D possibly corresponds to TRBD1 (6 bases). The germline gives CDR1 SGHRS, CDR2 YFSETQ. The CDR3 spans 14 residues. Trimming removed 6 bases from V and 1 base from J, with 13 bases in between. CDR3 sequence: CASTGGRENTEAFF. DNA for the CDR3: TGCGCCAGCACTGGGGGCCGGGAGAACACTGAAGCTTTCTTT.

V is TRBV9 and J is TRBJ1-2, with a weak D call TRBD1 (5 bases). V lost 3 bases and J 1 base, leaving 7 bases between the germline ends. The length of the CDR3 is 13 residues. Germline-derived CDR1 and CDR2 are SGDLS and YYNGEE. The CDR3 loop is CASSDGHNYGYTF. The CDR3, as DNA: TGTGCCAGCAGCGACGGACATAACTATGGCTACACCTTC.

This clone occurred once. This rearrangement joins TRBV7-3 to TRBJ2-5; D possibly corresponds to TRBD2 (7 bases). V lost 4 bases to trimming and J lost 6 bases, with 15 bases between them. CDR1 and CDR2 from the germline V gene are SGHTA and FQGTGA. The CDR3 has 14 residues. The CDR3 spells CASSWGGQGKTQYF. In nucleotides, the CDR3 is TGTGCCAGCAGCTGGGGGGGTCAGGGGAAGACCCAGTACTTC.

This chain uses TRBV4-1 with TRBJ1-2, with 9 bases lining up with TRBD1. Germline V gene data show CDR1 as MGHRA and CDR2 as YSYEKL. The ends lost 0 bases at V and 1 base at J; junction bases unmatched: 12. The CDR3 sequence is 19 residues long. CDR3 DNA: TGCGCCAGCAGCCAAGATGGAAAAACAGGGGGCTCCATTAACTATGGCTACACCTTC. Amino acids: CASSQDGKTGGSINYGYTF.

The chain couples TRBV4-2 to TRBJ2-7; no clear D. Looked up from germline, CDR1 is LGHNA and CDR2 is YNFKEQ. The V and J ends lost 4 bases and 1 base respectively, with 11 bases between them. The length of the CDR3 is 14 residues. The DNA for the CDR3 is TGTGCCAGCAGCCCCGACACCGATTCCTACGAGCAGTACTTC. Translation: CASSPDTDSYEQYF.

The CDR3 DNA reads TGTGCCTGGAGTGTACCGTCAGGCCGTGGTGGCTACACCTTC. Translating it yields CAWSVPSGRGGYTF. The V gene is TRBV30, the J gene TRBJ1-2; D is ambiguous. The V end was cut by 0 bases, the J end by 7 bases, with 15 bases between. CDR3 size: 14 residues. Germline-derived CDR1 and CDR2 are GTSNPN and SVGIG (reference sequence).

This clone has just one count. The CDR3: CASSLATGPAEETQYF. CDR3 in DNA: TGCGCCAGCAGCTTGGCCACAGGACCAGCCGAAGAGACCCAGTACTTC. The V call is TRBV5-1, the J call TRBJ2-5; D is perhaps TRBD1 (5 bases). Per the germline V gene, CDR1 is SGHRS and CDR2 is YFSETQ. This CDR3 spans 16 amino acids. V was pared by 0 bases and J by 3 bases, with 15 bases between.

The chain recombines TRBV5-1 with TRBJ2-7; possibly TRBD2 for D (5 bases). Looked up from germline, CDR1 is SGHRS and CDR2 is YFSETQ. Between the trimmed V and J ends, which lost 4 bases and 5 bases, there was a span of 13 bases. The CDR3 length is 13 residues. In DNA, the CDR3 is TGCGCCAGCAGCGGCGGGTTAGGCCACGAGCAGTACTTC. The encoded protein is CASSGGLGHEQYF.

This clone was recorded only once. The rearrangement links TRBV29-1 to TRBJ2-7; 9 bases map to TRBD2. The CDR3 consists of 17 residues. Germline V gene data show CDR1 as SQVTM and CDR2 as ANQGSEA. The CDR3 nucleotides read TGCAGTGATTTAGACATAGTAAGAGCGGGGGGAGAGCACGAGCAGTACTTC. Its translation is CSDLDIVRAGGEHEQYF.

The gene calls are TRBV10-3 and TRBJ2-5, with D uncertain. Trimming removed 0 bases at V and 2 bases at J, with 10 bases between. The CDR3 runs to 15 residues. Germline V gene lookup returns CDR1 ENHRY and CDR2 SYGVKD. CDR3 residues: CAISESSVYQETQYF. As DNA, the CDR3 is TGTGCCATCAGTGAGTCATCCGTTTATCAAGAGACCCAGTACTTC.

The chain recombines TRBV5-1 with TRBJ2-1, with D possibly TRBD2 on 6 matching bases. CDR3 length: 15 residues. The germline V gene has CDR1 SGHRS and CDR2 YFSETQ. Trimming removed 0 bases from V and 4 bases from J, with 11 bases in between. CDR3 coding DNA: TGCGCCAGCAGCTTGGGGTGGGGAGGATACAATGAGCAGTTCTTC. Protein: CASSLGWGGYNEQFF. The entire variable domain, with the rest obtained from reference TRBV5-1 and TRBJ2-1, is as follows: KAGVTQTPRYLIKTRGQQVTLSCSPISGHRSVSWYQQTPGQGLQFLFEYFSETQRNKGNFPGRFSGRQFSNSRSEMNVSTLELGDSALYLCASSLGWGGYNEQFFGPGTRLTVL.

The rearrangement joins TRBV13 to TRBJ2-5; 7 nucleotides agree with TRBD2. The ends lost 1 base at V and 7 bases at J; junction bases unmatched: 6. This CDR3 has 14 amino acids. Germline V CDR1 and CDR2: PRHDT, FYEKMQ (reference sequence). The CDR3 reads CASSLEGGSGTQYF. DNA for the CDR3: TGTGCCAGCAGCTTAGAGGGCGGGAGTGGGACCCAGTACTTC. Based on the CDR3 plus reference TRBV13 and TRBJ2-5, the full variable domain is AAGVIQSPRHLIKEKRETATLKCYPIPRHDTVYWYQQGPGQDPQFLISFYEKMQSDKGSIPDRFSAQQFSDYHSELNMSSLELGDSALYFCASSLEGGSGTQYFGPGTRLLVL.